Following are 25 T cell receptor beta chains from one sample sequenced in a study of blood T cell repertoires in COVID-19. Clones were sequenced by immunoSEQ multiplex PCR, and TCRdb holds only the in-frame ones, with some missing. In the table there are 110,000 or so clones, around 85% of which are singletons. The specimen sequenced was peripheral blood. These receptors were collected from a woman between 55 and 75 years old with COVID-19, enrolled during active disease.

V usage is TRBV18 and J usage is TRBJ1-1; 8 bases match TRBD1. Germline values: CDR1 KGHSH, CDR2 LQKENI. This CDR3 contains 15 residues. The trim removed 2 bases at V and 4 bases at J, leaving 6 bases unmatched. CDR3: CASSPLDREGTEAFF. The CDR3 nucleotides are TGTGCCAGCTCACCATTGGACAGGGAAGGCACTGAAGCTTTCTTT.

The gene calls are TRBV7-3 and TRBJ1-1; D gene ambiguous. Germline loops: CDR1 SGHTA, CDR2 FQGTGA. The V gene lost 2 bases and the J gene lost 0 bases, with 4 bases spanning the gap. This CDR3 contains 13 residues. CDR3: CASSLEVNTEAFF. CDR3 DNA: TGTGCCAGCAGCTTAGAGGTGAACACTGAAGCTTTCTTT.

The chain carries TRBV18 and TRBJ2-1; D possibly corresponds to TRBD1 (6 bases). Germline lookup yields CDR1 KGHSH and CDR2 LQKENI. V was shortened by 5 bases and J by 5 bases, with 10 bases between the two germline ends. The CDR3 runs to 13 residues. CDR3 region: CASSAGTNNEQFF. CDR3 DNA: TGTGCCAGCTCAGCCGGGACAAACAATGAGCAGTTCTTC.

This clone was counted only a few times. The chain carries TRBV4-2 and TRBJ1-2; TRBD1 agrees at 9 bases. The trim removed 0 bases at V and 2 bases at J, leaving 10 bases unmatched. The V gene's germline CDR1 is LGHNA and CDR2 YNFKEQ. The CDR3 covers 18 residues. Here the CDR3 reads CASSQDFMTGGRNYGYTF. Written as DNA, the CDR3 is TGTGCCAGCAGCCAAGATTTTATGACAGGGGGACGAAACTATGGCTACACCTTC.

The chain employs TRBV24-1 and TRBJ2-7; D is possibly TRBD2 (5 bases). Germline values: CDR1 KGHDR, CDR2 SFDVKD. Trimming took 3 bases from V and 5 from J, leaving 10 bases between them. There are 13 residues in the CDR3. DNA of the CDR3: TGTGCCACCAGTGATATACTAGAAGACGAGCAGTACTTC. This encodes CATSDILEDEQYF.

The V gene is TRBV6-1, the J gene TRBJ1-1; TRBD1 is a possible D gene (5 bases). CDR3 length equals 16 residues. The V and J ends lost 4 bases and 4 bases respectively, with 19 bases between them. The germline V gene has CDR1 MNHNS and CDR2 SASEGT. CDR3 in DNA: TGTGCCAGCAGTGGAATAGAGGCCGGGGGGGGCACTGAAGCTTTCTTT. Encoded protein: CASSGIEAGGGTEAFF.

The chain carries TRBV30 and TRBJ2-2; 8 bases line up with TRBD2. The V segment lost 1 base and the J segment 6 bases; nucleotides outside the gene matches: 7. Germline V CDR1 and CDR2: GTSNPN, SVGIG (reference sequence). The CDR3 loop spans 15 amino acids. Here the CDR3 reads CAWSAGRGEAGELFF. The CDR3 nucleotides read TGTGCCTGGAGTGCGGGGCGGGGGGAGGCCGGGGAGCTGTTTTTT.

J is TRBJ1-4 and V is TRBV21-1; the table's D call of TRBD1 was not tested on the DNA. TRBV21-1 is a pseudogene locus. This CDR3 has 16 residues. CDR3 DNA: TGTGCCAGCAGCAAAGGGGGCGGTGATACTAATGAAAAACTGTTTTTT. Amino acid sequence: CASSKGGGDTNEKLFF.

CDR3 sequence (DNA): TGTGCCAGTAGTCCCCAGGGGGCGCGAGTTGGCTCGACTGAAAAACTGTTTTTT. This gives the protein CASSPQGARVGSTEKLFF. This chain joins TRBV19 and TRBJ1-4; 8 positions match TRBD1. The ends lost 5 bases at V and 7 bases at J; junction bases unmatched: 18. Germline-derived CDR1 and CDR2 are LNHDA and SQIVND (reference sequence). CDR3 length: 18 amino acids.

The chain has TRBV19 and TRBJ1-2; a possible D gene is TRBD1 (5 bases). V lost 5 bases, J lost 0 bases, and 13 bases lay in between. This CDR3 is built from 15 residues. The germline CDR1 and CDR2 sequences are LNHDA and SQIVND (reference sequence). The CDR3 spells CASSSTGPANYGYTF. Here the CDR3 DNA reads TGTGCCAGTAGTTCCACAGGCCCAGCTAACTATGGCTACACCTTC.

V gene TRBV15 combines with J gene TRBJ2-7; D unresolved. The CDR3 runs 14 residues. From germline, CDR1 is LNHNV and CDR2 YYDKDF (reference sequence). V lost 0 bases and J lost 3, with 9 bases in between. This chain's CDR3 is CATSRDIPSYEQYF. The CDR3 DNA reads TGTGCCACCAGCAGAGATATCCCCAGCTACGAGCAGTACTTC.

This chain joins TRBV5-1 and TRBJ1-1, with D possibly matching TRBD1 (5 bases). V gave up 4 bases and J gave up 0 bases, with 13 bases separating them. This CDR3 has 15 residues. Germline V gives CDR1 SGHRS, CDR2 YFSETQ. Written as DNA, the CDR3 is TGCGCCAGCAGCCTAGACGGAGGGGTGAACACTGAAGCTTTCTTT. Protein product: CASSLDGGVNTEAFF. Filled out from reference TRBV5-1 and TRBJ1-1, the complete variable domain reads KAGVTQTPRYLIKTRGQQVTLSCSPISGHRSVSWYQQTPGQGLQFLFEYFSETQRNKGNFPGRFSGRQFSNSRSEMNVSTLELGDSALYLCASSLDGGVNTEAFFGQGTRLTVV.

V is TRBV6-5 and J is TRBJ1-1; the D is unclear. From germline, CDR1 is MNHEY and CDR2 SVGAGI. The V end was cut by 0 bases, the J end by 0 bases, with 5 bases between. The CDR3 contains 14 residues. The CDR3 DNA reads TGTGCCAGCAGTTACTCTACAGTGAACACTGAAGCTTTCTTT. As protein: CASSYSTVNTEAFF.

The CDR3 protein is CASSLTPLAASSYNEQFF. In DNA, the CDR3 is TGTGCCAGCAGCTTAACCCCACTAGCGGCGAGCTCCTACAATGAGCAGTTCTTC. The rearrangement joins TRBV7-3 to TRBJ2-1, with TRBD2 matching over 8 bases. The junction had 7 bases not matched to a gene; V was cut back by 0 bases and J by 0 bases. The germline CDR1 and CDR2 sequences are SGHTA and FQGTGA. The CDR3 contains 18 residues.

The J gene is TRBJ1-1, the V gene TRBV11-1, with 7 bases matching TRBD1. The CDR3 spans 14 residues. Germline values: CDR1 SGHAT, CDR2 FQDESV (reference sequence). V was pared by 5 bases and J by 1 base, with 4 bases of the junction left unmatched. As DNA, the CDR3 is TGTGCCAGCAGCCAGGGACAGCGGAACACTGAAGCTTTCTTT. Protein: CASSQGQRNTEAFF.

The chain joins TRBV11-2 to TRBJ1-1, with 7 bases identical to TRBD1. The CDR3 runs 13 residues. After removal of 4 bases from V and 3 bases from J, the junction contained 2 bases not matched to a gene. The V gene's germline CDR1 is SGHAT and CDR2 FQNNGV. The CDR3: CASSSDRDTEAFF. The CDR3 DNA reads TGTGCCAGCAGCTCCGACAGGGACACTGAAGCTTTCTTT. The entire variable domain, with the rest obtained from reference TRBV11-2 and TRBJ1-1, is as follows: EAGVAQSPRYKIIEKRQSVAFWCNPISGHATLYWYQQILGQGPKLLIQFQNNGVVDDSQLPKDRFSAERLKGVDSTLKIQPAKLEDSAVYLCASSSDRDTEAFFGQGTRLTVV.

V is TRBV2 and J is TRBJ1-4, with D maybe TRBD1 (5 bases). The germline V and J ends were trimmed by 7 bases and 8 bases, with 5 bases remaining between them. In germline, CDR1 is SNHLY, CDR2 FYNNEI. CDR3 length equals 10 residues. The CDR3 coding sequence is TGTGCCAGCACAGGGGAAAAACTGTTTTTT. It yields the protein CASTGEKLFF.

This clone was observed a single time. V gene TRBV6-4 combines with J gene TRBJ2-1; 10 bases are shared with TRBD2. The CDR3 covers 15 residues. Trimming cost V 8 bases and J 3 bases; bases outside gene matches: 7. CDR1 is MRHNA and CDR2 is SNTAGT in the germline V gene. The CDR3 DNA is TGTGCCAGCTCTTTAGCGGGGGGAAACTACAATGAGCAGTTCTTC. It encodes CASSLAGGNYNEQFF.

The CDR3: CASSSGVTPYEQYF. In DNA, the CDR3 is TGTGCCAGCAGTTCAGGGGTCACTCCCTACGAGCAGTACTTC. The V gene is TRBV27, the J gene TRBJ2-7; weak D call: TRBD1 (6 bases). Germline V gives CDR1 MNHEY, CDR2 SMNVEV (reference sequence). CDR3 size: 14 residues. With 4 bases removed from V and 2 bases from J, the gap between germline ends came to 12 bases.

V gene TRBV6-5 combines with J gene TRBJ2-1, with unresolved D. The CDR3 spans 14 residues. Germline CDR1 reads MNHEY; CDR2 reads SVGAGI. With 0 bases removed from V and 5 bases from J, the gap between germline ends came to 8 bases. Written as DNA, the CDR3 is TGTGCCAGCAGTTACTCTAGCAGACACAATGAGCAGTTCTTC. Its translation is CASSYSSRHNEQFF.

This clone showed up just once. CDR3 sequence reads: CASSLEVGRGRPYEQYF. In nucleotides, the CDR3 is TGTGCCAGCAGCTTAGAGGTCGGCAGGGGGCGACCCTACGAGCAGTACTTC. This chain uses TRBV13 with TRBJ2-7; 8 bases fit TRBD1. Trimming at V came to 1 base and at J to 2 bases, leaving 10 bases not matched to a gene. Germline V gene data show CDR1 as PRHDT and CDR2 as FYEKMQ (reference sequence). The CDR3 is made up of 17 amino acids.

This clone was found a few times. This chain joins TRBV27 and TRBJ1-1, with D uncertain. Trimming took 5 bases from V and 6 from J, leaving 16 bases between them. Per germline, CDR1 MNHEY and CDR2 SMNVEV (reference sequence). CDR3 length: 14 amino acids. The CDR3 here is CASSMRSSYAEAFF. The CDR3 DNA follows: TGTGCCAGCAGTATGCGGTCTTCATACGCTGAAGCTTTCTTT.

The chain couples TRBV7-2 to TRBJ2-7; perhaps TRBD2 as D (6 bases). Germline-derived CDR1 and CDR2 are SGHTA and FQGNSA. The V and J ends lost 2 bases and 4 bases respectively, with 15 bases between them. The CDR3 length is 15 residues. CDR3 residues: CASSLSGVGGYEQYF. The CDR3 DNA sequence: TGTGCCAGCAGCTTATCGGGTGTCGGGGGATACGAGCAGTACTTC.

The chain couples TRBV4-1 to TRBJ1-1; a weak D match, TRBD1 (6 bases). V gave up 4 bases and J gave up 1 base, with 16 bases separating them. The CDR3 runs 16 residues. Germline V gene lookup returns CDR1 MGHRA and CDR2 YSYEKL. The CDR3 DNA reads as TGCGCCAGCAGCCCCTCAAGGTCCAGGGGGAACACTGAAGCTTTCTTT. It translates to CASSPSRSRGNTEAFF.

V and J are TRBV18 and TRBJ2-5, with 13 bases lining up with TRBD2. The CDR3 totals 18 residues. From germline, CDR1 is KGHSH and CDR2 LQKENI. The V gene end was trimmed by 0 bases and the J gene end by 4 bases; junction bases not matched to a gene: 8. For the CDR3, the DNA is TGTGCCAGCTCACCACCGACTAGCGGGGGGACCTTTCGAGAGACCCAGTACTTC. It encodes CASSPPTSGGTFRETQYF.